This T cell receptor (beta chain) was sequenced for a study of molecular identifiers for immune sequencing clone quantification. Whole-study findings and limits: In naive cells, clones above 20 RNA copies held under 1% of molecules, whereas in effector cells they held over 99%.

J gave up 7 bases and V 8 bases, and 13 bases lay outside the gene matches. The CDR3 runs 14 residues. Germline lookup yields CDR1 MNHEY and CDR2 SVGAGI. MiXCR, applied by TCRdb to the PCR reads, yields one record per CDR3 protein. The repertoire holds about 640,000 distinct CDR3 sequences, with nearly 20% as singletons. Libraries used roughly 18,000 to 1,100,000 sorted naive CD8 T cells and 10%, 30% or 50% RNA input. Naive CD8 T cell sorting was performed on the CD8+CD4-CCR7+CD45RA+ phenotype. This clonotype has ten or more counts. Its antigen is still unknown. The clonotype comes from a human donor in good health. Some libraries in this study had Jurkat cell RNA spiked in. Source material: naive CD8+ T cells from blood, with Jurkat cell RNA spiked in. As to subset: FACS-sorted CD8+CD4-CCR7+CD45RA+ naive T cells. The rearrangement uses TRBV6-5 and TRBJ2-7, with TRBD2 identical over 8 bases. The CDR3 here is CASGIEAGGLEQYF. For the CDR3, the DNA is TGTGCCAGCGGGATCGAGGCGGGGGGCTTAGAGCAGTACTTC.